A single sample gave rise to the 6 T cell receptor beta chains below, sequenced in a study of blood T cell repertoires in COVID-19. Assay used: immunoSEQ multiplex PCR; TCRdb lists only in-frame clones, some missing. Altogether roughly 500,000 clones are present, about nine tenths being singletons, with the ten largest covering 8% to 9.5%. The sample taken for sequencing was PBMCs or T cells enriched from blood (not recorded which). Every receptor here comes from a woman aged 60-75 years who had recovered from COVID-19.

This clone is a singleton in its sample. This rearrangement joins TRBV27 to TRBJ1-1, with TRBD1 matching over 9 bases. The CDR3 consists of 15 residues. Per germline, CDR1 MNHEY and CDR2 SMNVEV (reference sequence). Germline trimming cut 3 bases from V and 3 bases from J; bases unmatched to any gene: 5. CDR3 in amino acids: CASSLGTGSDTEAFF. The CDR3 DNA reads as TGTGCCAGCAGTTTGGGGACAGGGAGTGACACTGAAGCTTTCTTT.

This chain joins TRBV28 and TRBJ1-6; D gene unclear. CDR1 and CDR2 from the germline V gene are MDHEN and SYDVKM. The V gene lost 4 bases and the J gene lost 8 bases, with 6 bases spanning the gap. The length of the CDR3 is 12 residues. This CDR3 is CASSSVDSPLHF. DNA of the CDR3: TGTGCCAGCAGTTCGGTTGATTCACCCCTCCACTTT.

The genes are TRBV6-5 and TRBJ2-7; 7 nucleotides match TRBD2. The V gene's germline CDR1 is MNHEY and CDR2 SVGAGI. The CDR3 is made up of 12 amino acids. After removal of 6 bases from V and 4 bases from J, the junction contained 3 bases not matched to a gene. Here the CDR3 DNA reads TGTGCCAGCAGCCACGGGGGGTACGAGCAGTACGTC. Protein product: CASSHGGYEQYV.

The V call is TRBV27, the J call TRBJ2-1; perhaps TRBD2 as D (7 bases). V lost 7 bases, J lost 8 bases, and 18 bases lay in between. There are 14 residues in the CDR3. The germline CDR1 and CDR2 sequences are MNHEY and SMNVEV (reference sequence). The CDR3 spells CASTPWGGRDEQFF. The DNA for the CDR3 is TGTGCCAGCACCCCATGGGGGGGCAGGGATGAGCAGTTCTTC.

V usage is TRBV3-1 (or the pseudogene TRBV3-2) and J usage is TRBJ2-3, with 8 bases identical to TRBD2. The V segment lost 0 bases and the J segment 5 bases; nucleotides outside the gene matches: 1. Germline values: CDR1 LGHDT, CDR2 YNNKEL (reference sequence). There are 14 residues in the CDR3. CDR3 coding DNA: TGTGCCAGCAGCCAAGACGGGGGGGTAGATACGCAGTATTTT. It is translated as CASSQDGGVDTQYF.

This chain links TRBV7-9 with TRBJ1-1; 12 bases agree with TRBD1. The germline CDR1 and CDR2 sequences are SEHNR and FQNEAQ (reference sequence). The CDR3 is 18 amino acids. After removal of 2 bases from V and 0 bases from J, the junction contained 7 bases not matched to a gene. The CDR3 spells CASSLFPGQGAMNTEAFF. The CDR3 DNA reads as TGTGCCAGCAGCTTATTTCCGGGACAGGGGGCCATGAACACTGAAGCTTTCTTT. The full variable domain, completed using reference TRBV7-9 and TRBJ1-1, is DTGVSQNPRHKITKRGQNVTFRCDPISEHNRLYWYRQTLGQGPEFLTYFQNEAQLEKSRLLSDRFSAERPKGSFSTLEIQRTEQGDSAMYLCASSLFPGQGAMNTEAFFGQGTRLTVV.